The 8 T cell receptor beta chains in this list originate from one sample, sequenced in a study of blood T cell repertoires in COVID-19. Generated by immunoSEQ multiplex PCR, the TCRdb table keeps only in-frame clones and is missing some. The profile covers under 150,000 clones, with less than 85% appearing a single time and about 6.4% taken by the ten largest. What was sequenced was peripheral blood. The receptors originated from a human donor in a cohort sampled during active COVID-19.

The V gene is TRBV12-5, the J gene TRBJ2-1; 7 bases are shared with TRBD1. The V gene end was trimmed by 7 bases and the J gene end by 5 bases; junction bases not matched to a gene: 8. Germline CDR1 LGHNT, CDR2 FRNRAP. The CDR3 has 14 residues. In DNA, the CDR3 is TGTGCTAGTGCCCGAGACAGGGCTGACAATGAGCAGTTCTTC. It yields the protein CASARDRADNEQFF.

This rearrangement joins TRBV15 to TRBJ1-2; D not resolved. Germline V lookup: CDR1 LNHNV, CDR2 YYDKDF (reference sequence). Trimming left V 0 bases short and J 1 base short, with 9 bases between. The CDR3 is 15 residues long. CDR3 loop: CATSREAGINYGYTF. The CDR3 DNA reads TGTGCCACCAGCAGAGAAGCAGGTATTAACTATGGCTACACCTTC.

CDR3 sequence reads: CASSQGTGQGGETQYF. CDR3 bases: TGTGCCAGCAGCCAAGGTACGGGACAGGGCGGAGAGACCCAGTACTTC. The chain joins TRBV3-1 (or the pseudogene TRBV3-2) to TRBJ2-5; 9 bases align to TRBD1. The V gene's germline CDR1 is LGHDT and CDR2 YNNKEL (reference sequence). Trimming at V came to 1 base and at J to 4 bases, leaving 7 bases not matched to a gene. This CDR3 has 16 amino acids.

The chain carries TRBV10-1 and TRBJ2-3; TRBD2 matches 7 bases. The germline V gene encodes CDR1 WNHNN and CDR2 SYGVQD (reference sequence). This CDR3 has 17 residues. V lost 2 bases to trimming and J lost 1 base; unmatched junction nucleotides: 9. The CDR3 sequence is CASSEPTGTNRTDTQYF. Written as DNA, the CDR3 is TGCGCCAGCAGTGAGCCCACCGGGACTAATCGCACAGATACGCAGTATTTT.

The V call is TRBV6-4, the J call TRBJ2-3, with D possibly TRBD2 on 6 matching bases. Germline V lookup: CDR1 MRHNA, CDR2 SNTAGT. The CDR3 has 13 amino acids. Trimming took off 3 bases at V and 5 bases at J, with 9 bases between the two ends. The CDR3 sequence is CASSDGSGDTQYF. The CDR3 coding sequence is TGTGCCAGCAGTGATGGTAGCGGAGATACGCAGTATTTT.

This rearrangement joins TRBV15 to TRBJ2-7, with TRBD1 matching over 7 bases. Germline loops: CDR1 LNHNV, CDR2 YYDKDF (reference sequence). CDR3 length: 15 amino acids. After removal of 3 bases from V and 1 base from J, the junction contained 6 bases not matched to a gene. The CDR3 loop is CATSRETGQSYEQYF. The CDR3, as DNA: TGTGCCACCAGCAGGGAGACAGGGCAGTCCTACGAGCAGTACTTC.

The rearrangement uses TRBV6-6 and TRBJ2-6; possible D gene TRBD2, 5 bases. The CDR3 runs to 20 residues. CDR1 and CDR2 (germline): MNHNY, SVGAGI (reference sequence). Deletions cut 6 bases from V and 0 bases from J, with 24 bases between. The CDR3 sequence is CASSRVVEGITSSGANVLTF. DNA for the CDR3: TGTGCCAGCAGCCGAGTAGTCGAAGGGATCACTAGCTCTGGGGCCAACGTCCTGACTTTC.

This clone was observed once. The J gene is TRBJ2-2, the V gene TRBV5-6, with a weak D call TRBD2 (6 bases). Germline V gene lookup returns CDR1 SGHDT and CDR2 YYEEEE. This CDR3 is built from 15 residues. Trimming stripped 0 bases from V and 4 bases from J, with 10 bases between. The CDR3 sequence: CASSLDRGGTGELFF. The CDR3 DNA follows: TGTGCCAGCAGCTTGGATAGGGGAGGCACCGGGGAGCTGTTTTTT.